A selection of T cell receptor beta chains follows, all from one sample in a study of blood T cells in healthy people across ages. MiXCR was run by TCRdb on the 5' RACE reads, yielding one entry per CDR3 protein. This table has about 760,000 distinct CDR3 sequences, just over 55% appearing once. Input material: blood. The receptors come from a man aged 40-49 years in good health. The CDR3 runs from the conserved cysteine through the conserved F or W. The D gene is left open where the match is weak. Expanded clones are given a class, and other clones once, few, many or no size at all.

TRBV12-3/TRBV12-4	NA	TRBJ2-5	NA	TGTGCCAGCACCTTTTTAATGGGTGGACAGAACCAAGAGACCCAGTACTTC	CASTFLMGGQNQETQYF
TRBV5-1	NA	TRBJ2-5	NA	TGCGCCAGCAGCTTGTCGGGCAGGGAAGAGACCCAGTACTTC	CASSLSGREETQYF
TRBV10-3	NA	TRBJ2-6	TRBD1	TGTGCCATCAGGACAGGGTCTGGGGCCAACGTCCTGACTTTC	CAIRTGSGANVLTF
TRBV10-3	NA	TRBJ2-7	TRBD1	TGTGCCTCCGAAGGGACAGCAAATGGCGTCTACGAGCAGTACTTC	CASEGTANGVYEQYF
TRBV29-1	NA	TRBJ2-3	TRBD1	TGCAGCGTCGAATACAGGGGGCTAGGAGATACGCAGTATTTT	CSVEYRGLGDTQYF
TRBV4-3	few	TRBJ2-1	TRBD2	TGCGCCAGCAGCCAAGGGGCGGGAGTTGAGCAGTTCTTC	CASSQGAGVEQFF
TRBV12-3/TRBV12-4	NA	TRBJ2-7	TRBD1	TGTGCCAGCAGAACCGACAGGGGGTACGAGCAGTACTTC	CASRTDRGYEQYF
TRBV4-2	once	TRBJ2-4	NA	TGTGCCAGCAGCCAGGTCGAAGTAGCCAAAAACATTCAGTACTTC	CASSQVEVAKNIQYF
TRBV27	NA	TRBJ2-1	TRBD2	TGTGCCAGCAAGCTAGCGGGACCCAATGAGCAGTTCTTC	CASKLAGPNEQFF
TRBV28	NA	TRBJ1-6	NA	TGTGCCAGCAGTTTTCCCGGGGGCTTCTCCTATAATTCACCCCTCCACTTT	CASSFPGGFSYNSPLHF
TRBV5-1	few	TRBJ2-5	TRBD2	TGCGCCAGCAGCTTGTTTCCGGGACTAGCGGACCAAGAGACTCAGTACTTC	CASSLFPGLADQETQYF
TRBV6-5	once	TRBJ2-5	NA	TGTGCCAGCAGTCCCCGAGCAGGATGGACCCAGTACTTC	CASSPRAGWTQYF
TRBV12-3/TRBV12-4	NA	TRBJ2-1	TRBD2	TGTGCCAGCAGTCCTTTTGCCTCCGGGACTAGCAATGAGCAGTTCTTC	CASSPFASGTSNEQFF
TRBV29-1	NA	TRBJ1-1	NA	TGCAGCGTTGAAGAGTTACACGCTTTGAACACTGAAGCTTTCTTT	CSVEELHALNTEAFF
TRBV6-2/TRBV6-3	NA	TRBJ2-5	TRBD2	TGTGCCAGCAGTTACCTGTCGGGCAGCGGGGCCCAAGAGACCCAGTACTTC	CASSYLSGSGAQETQYF
TRBV20-1	NA	TRBJ2-5	NA	TGCAGTGGAATCCACCAAGAGACCCAGTACTTC	CSGIHQETQYF
TRBV29-1	few	TRBJ2-1	NA	TGCAGCGTTGGGGTGGCGGGATCCTCCTACAATGAGCAGTTCTTC	CSVGVAGSSYNEQFF
TRBV20-1	NA	TRBJ2-1	NA	TGCAGTGCTCCACGGGCGGGGCCCTACAATGAGCAGTTCTTC	CSAPRAGPYNEQFF
TRBV5-5	few	TRBJ2-4	TRBD1	TGTGCCAGCAGCCAGGGACAGGGGGCGACGGGGGTTTGGAACATTCAGTACTTC	CASSQGQGATGVWNIQYF
TRBV10-3	NA	TRBJ1-4	TRBD1	TGTGCCATCAGTGAGCCTGGGACAGGGAACGAAAAACTGTTTTTT	CAISEPGTGNEKLFF
TRBV28	NA	TRBJ1-2	NA	TGTGCCAGCAGTTTATTCCCAGGATCTGGGGACGAGCAGTACTATGGCTACACCTTC	CASSLFPGSGDEQYYGYTF
TRBV28	NA	TRBJ1-2	TRBD1	TGTGCCAGCAGTCCCTCTACTACAGGGGGAGGTTATGGCTACACCTTC	CASSPSTTGGGYGYTF
TRBV28	NA	TRBJ2-7	TRBD1	TGTACCAGCAGTTTACGGGACAGACCCTACGAGCAGTACTTC	CTSSLRDRPYEQYF
TRBV4-3	few	TRBJ2-7	TRBD1	TGCGCCAGCAGCCTACAGGGGAACCCTCTCGAGCAGTACTTC	CASSLQGNPLEQYF
TRBV27	once	TRBJ2-7	NA	TGTGCCAGCGGACGACAGAGCTCCTACAAGCAGTACTTC	CASGRQSSYKQYF
TRBV7-2	few	TRBJ2-7	TRBD2	TGTGCCAGCAGCCCTTGGGGGACTAGCAACGAGCAGTACTTC	CASSPWGTSNEQYF
TRBV27	few	TRBJ1-6	NA	TGTGCCAGCAGCGGACGCCGGGGCAATTCACCCCTCCACTTT	CASSGRRGNSPLHF
TRBV2	NA	TRBJ2-7	TRBD1	TGTGCCAGCAGTGGAGAGGGGACAGGGAGGTTAAGCTCCTACAATGAGCAGTACTTC	CASSGEGTGRLSSYNEQYF
TRBV7-2	few	TRBJ2-7	NA	TGTGCCAGCAGCCCCGGATCCGGCCGCGTAAACTACGAGCAGTACTTC	CASSPGSGRVNYEQYF
TRBV5-1	NA	TRBJ2-7	NA	TGCGCCAGCAGCTTGGCCTCTATAGGTGACGAGCAGTACTTC	CASSLASIGDEQYF
TRBV6-2/TRBV6-3	NA	TRBJ2-1	TRBD2	TGTGCCAGCAGTTTCCCACTAGCGGGAGTTCTGAAGAATGAGCAGTTCTTC	CASSFPLAGVLKNEQFF
TRBV4-3	few	TRBJ2-3	TRBD2	TGCGCCAGCAGCCATACTAGCGGGAGGGCCGAAGATACGCAGTATTTT	CASSHTSGRAEDTQYF
TRBV29-1	few	TRBJ2-1	NA	TGCAGCGTTGAAGAGGCAGAATTCTCCTACAATGAGCAGTTCTTC	CSVEEAEFSYNEQFF
TRBV20-1	NA	TRBJ1-1	NA	TGCAGTGCTAGTCCGCCAGTGAACACTGAAGCTTTCTTT	CSASPPVNTEAFF
TRBV6-1	NA	TRBJ1-2	NA	TGTGCCAGCAGTGAAACGCCGTTAAGAGCTAACTATGGCTACACCTTC	CASSETPLRANYGYTF
TRBV20-1	many	TRBJ2-1	TRBD2	TGCAGTGCTAGACTAGCGGGAGTTGAGCAGTTCTTC	CSARLAGVEQFF
TRBV28	NA	TRBJ1-4	TRBD1	TGTGCCAGCAGTTCAGGGGGGGAACATGAAAAACTGTTTTTT	CASSSGGEHEKLFF
TRBV7-7	NA	TRBJ2-2	NA	TGTGCCAGCAGCTTGGTTTCCAGGGCGACCGGGGAGCTGTTTTTT	CASSLVSRATGELFF
TRBV7-3	once	TRBJ1-6	NA	TGTGCCAGCAGCTTCGAACCGTCCTCACCCCTCCACTTT	CASSFEPSSPLHF
TRBV3-1	NA	TRBJ2-3	NA	TGTGCCAGCAGCCCCCTGGGTCCCGGGGGAGATACGCAGTATTTT	CASSPLGPGGDTQYF
TRBV6-6	NA	TRBJ2-2	NA	TGTGCCAGCAGTTACCGGAGCTCCGGCCCCGGGGAGCTGTTTTTT	CASSYRSSGPGELFF
TRBV4-2	once	TRBJ2-2	NA	TGTGCCAGCAGCCAAGATAGGCAGCCGGCTAGCCCAACCGGGGAGCTGTTTTTT	CASSQDRQPASPTGELFF
TRBV7-6	NA	TRBJ2-7	TRBD2	TGTGCCAGCAGACCCGGGACTAGCGGGGGAAGCTCCTACGAGCAGTACTTC	CASRPGTSGGSSYEQYF
TRBV15	NA	TRBJ2-5	NA	TGTGCCACCAGCGCCACCGGGACAAGGGGTGAGACCCAGTACTTC	CATSATGTRGETQYF
TRBV27	few	TRBJ2-7	TRBD2	TGTGCCAGCAGTCCGACTAGCGGGGGCTGCGAGCAGTACTTC	CASSPTSGGCEQYF
TRBV12-3/TRBV12-4	NA	TRBJ2-1	NA	TGTGCCAGCAGTTTATTCGGTCAGGCAGGCGGGGACTCCTACAATGAGCAGTTCTTC	CASSLFGQAGGDSYNEQFF
TRBV4-1	NA	TRBJ1-1	NA	TGCGCCAGCAGCCAAGTTTACAGAGCGAACACTGAAGCTTTCTTT	CASSQVYRANTEAFF
TRBV28	NA	TRBJ2-3	NA	TGTGCCAGCAGCTGGGACACCTACACAGATACGCAGTATTTT	CASSWDTYTDTQYF
TRBV19	NA	TRBJ2-1	TRBD2	TGTGCCAGTAGTATTCTCGGGGGGGGATCCTACGAGCAGTTCTTC	CASSILGGGSYEQFF
TRBV4-1	many	TRBJ1-5	TRBD1	TGCGCCAGCAGCCAGGAGAGAGGACAGGGTAATCAGCCCCAGCATTTT	CASSQERGQGNQPQHF
TRBV5-1	NA	TRBJ2-3	NA	TGCGCCAGCAAGGGGGGAAACAGCACAGATACGCAGTATTTT	CASKGGNSTDTQYF